Listed here are 25 T cell receptor beta chains from one sample, sequenced in a study of blood T cells in healthy people across ages. With a J-beta primer mix and a sample-barcoded 5' primer, a second PCR ran 7 to 11 cycles. A single record per CDR3 protein comes from TCRdb applying MiXCR to the 5' RACE reads. Of more than 1,400,000 distinct CDR3 sequences listed, roughly 40% are singletons. Sequencing was done on a sample of blood. Receptor source: a young woman in good health.

CDR3 amino acids: CASGGSPRNTEAFF. CDR3 DNA sequence: TGTGCCAGCGGAGGGAGTCCCCGGAACACTGAAGCTTTCTTT. The chain couples TRBV3-1 to TRBJ1-1; no definite D call. CDR1 LGHDT and CDR2 YNNKEL come from the germline V gene (reference sequence). The CDR3 runs to 14 residues. The ends were cut back, 8 bases at V and 1 base at J, with 14 bases in the middle.

The chain uses TRBV10-3 and TRBJ1-6, with TRBD1 identical over 8 bases. Germline CDR1 is ENHRY and CDR2 is SYGVKD. J lost 10 bases, V lost 5 bases, and 7 bases had no gene match. This CDR3 is built from 14 residues. CDR3 in amino acids: CAISLDRGGSPLHF. In DNA form, the CDR3 reads TGTGCCATCAGTCTAGACAGGGGTGGGTCACCCCTCCACTTT.

As DNA, the CDR3 is TGTGCCAGCAGCCGCCTCTCGGGACAGAGCAATCAGCCCCAGCATTTT. Translating gives CASSRLSGQSNQPQHF. The chain is built from TRBV6-5 and TRBJ1-5; TRBD1 aligns across 7 bases. The CDR3 consists of 16 residues. V lost 6 bases and J lost 1; bases outside the gene matches: 9. The germline V gene encodes CDR1 MNHEY and CDR2 SVGAGI.

This clonotype was counted a few times. CDR3 residues: CASRALGLAVFTDTQYF. CDR3 nucleotides: TGTGCCAGCAGAGCCCTGGGACTAGCGGTTTTTACAGATACGCAGTATTTT. The chain recombines TRBV6-1 with TRBJ2-3; TRBD2 aligns across 11 bases. This CDR3 contains 17 residues. The V gene's germline CDR1 is MNHNS and CDR2 SASEGT. The ends lost 6 bases at V and 3 bases at J; junction bases unmatched: 11.

The chain has TRBV28 and TRBJ2-2, with D unresolved. Germline V CDR1 and CDR2: MDHEN, SYDVKM. V was clipped by 9 bases and J by 0 bases, with 8 bases between them. There are 13 residues in the CDR3. CDR3 region: CASLPPNTGELFF. The CDR3 DNA reads as TGTGCCAGTCTCCCTCCGAACACCGGGGAGCTGTTTTTT.

V is TRBV11-2 and J is TRBJ2-5; TRBD2 aligns across 11 bases. The length of the CDR3 is 17 residues. Germline V CDR1 and CDR2: SGHAT, FQNNGV. The V and J ends lost 1 base and 2 bases, in that order; junction bases with no gene match: 6. CDR3 nucleotide sequence: TGTGCCAGCAGCTTAGGGGTCGCTAGCGGGAGGCAAGAGACCCAGTACTTC. Amino acid sequence: CASSLGVASGRQETQYF.

The chain employs TRBV5-1 and TRBJ2-5; D is tentatively TRBD1 or TRBD2 (6 bases each). The germline gives CDR1 SGHRS, CDR2 YFSETQ. CDR3 length equals 18 residues. The V end lost 0 bases, the J end lost 2 bases, and 20 bases lay between the germline ends. This CDR3 is CASSLAEGGRSGQETQYF. In DNA, the CDR3 is TGCGCCAGCAGCTTGGCCGAGGGGGGCCGCTCCGGACAAGAGACCCAGTACTTC.

As regards this clonotype: A much more abundant neighbour one base away suggests this may be a read error. The chain couples TRBV14 to TRBJ1-5; D gene ambiguous. CDR3 length: 14 residues. CDR1 and CDR2 (germline): SGHDN, FVKESK. The CDR3 is CTSSQVWRVRPQHF. DNA of the CDR3: TGTACCAGCAGCCAAGTTTGGAGGGTCCGGCCCCAGCATTTT.

The rearrangement links TRBV6-6 to TRBJ1-1; the D is unclear. Germline V gene lookup returns CDR1 MNHNY and CDR2 SVGAGI (reference sequence). V lost 8 bases and J 1 base, leaving 14 bases between the germline ends. CDR3 length equals 14 residues. The CDR3 DNA reads TGTGCCAGCTTACCTCTTGATTGGAACACTGAAGCTTTCTTT. Its translation: CASLPLDWNTEAFF.

V gene TRBV9 combines with J gene TRBJ2-1; tentatively, D is TRBD2 (6 bases). The CDR3 sequence is 13 residues long. The V end was cut by 3 bases, the J end by 15 bases, with 19 bases between. Germline V gives CDR1 SGDLS, CDR2 YYNGEE. CDR3 loop: CASSERYGSRPFF. In DNA, the CDR3 is TGTGCCAGCAGCGAGAGATACGGGAGTAGACCGTTCTTC. Drawing the rest from reference TRBV9 and TRBJ2-1, the complete variable domain is DSGVTQTPKHLITATGQRVTLRCSPRSGDLSVYWYQQSLDQGLQFLIQYYNGEERAKGNILERFSAQQFPDLHSELNLSSLELGDSALYFCASSERYGSRPFFGPGTRLTVL.

The chain's CDR3 is CASRWGAREQYF. CDR3 DNA: TGCGCCAGCAGATGGGGGGCCAGAGAGCAGTACTTC. The chain recombines TRBV10-2 with TRBJ2-4; D may match TRBD1 or TRBD2 (6 bases each). CDR3 length: 12 amino acids. Germline lookup yields CDR1 WSHSY and CDR2 SAAADI. Trimming stripped 6 bases from V and 13 bases from J, with 16 bases between.

V and J are TRBV18 and TRBJ1-1; 7 bases line up with TRBD1. CDR1 is KGHSH, CDR2 LQKENI, per germline. This CDR3 comprises 15 residues. Trimming cost V 4 bases and J 2 bases; bases outside gene matches: 7. The CDR3 spells CASSHVTGDNTEAFF. CDR3 DNA sequence: TGTGCCAGCTCACACGTTACAGGGGACAACACTGAAGCTTTCTTT.

V usage is TRBV3-1 and J usage is TRBJ2-2, with D perhaps matching TRBD1 (7 bases). V lost 1 base to trimming and J lost 5 bases, with 14 bases between them. This CDR3 spans 16 amino acids. Germline CDR1 is LGHDT and CDR2 is YNNKEL (reference sequence). CDR3 protein: CASSQVGQGGTGELFF. CDR3 nucleotides: TGTGCCAGCAGCCAAGTCGGGCAGGGGGGAACCGGGGAGCTGTTTTTT.

This clonotype was detected a few times. This sequence joins TRBV6-1 and TRBJ2-7; unclear D gene. The CDR3 consists of 15 residues. The germline CDR1 and CDR2 sequences are MNHNS and SASEGT. Trimming removed 3 bases from V and 2 bases from J, with 14 bases in between. This chain's CDR3 is CASSDSVHFTYEQYF. CDR3 nucleotides: TGTGCCAGCAGTGACTCGGTCCACTTTACCTACGAGCAGTACTTC.

This clonotype has just a few counts. The V and J genes are TRBV14 and TRBJ2-1; 8 nucleotides match TRBD2. The CDR3 extends over 16 amino acids. The V segment lost 1 base and the J segment 2 bases; nucleotides outside the gene matches: 4. Germline V gene sequence: CDR1 SGHDN, CDR2 FVKESK. The CDR3 DNA reads as TGTGCCAGCAGCCAAGGTCCAGCGGGAGCCTACAATGAGCAGTTCTTC. Translation gives CASSQGPAGAYNEQFF.

Of note for this clonotype: A read error may produce the germline difference seen at one junction end. The chain combines TRBV7-2 with TRBJ2-3; D is possibly TRBD1 (5 bases). CDR3 length: 15 residues. The germline V gene has CDR1 SGHTA and CDR2 FQGNSA. The DNA for the CDR3 is TGTGCCAGCAGCCGCGCGGCGGTTAACACAGGTACGCAGTATTTT. Its protein is CASSRAAVNTGTQYF.

CDR3 amino acids: CASSAMGTGELFF. The CDR3 region has the DNA TGTGCCAGCAGCGCAATGGGGACCGGGGAGCTGTTTTTT. V is TRBV13 and J is TRBJ2-2, with D unclear. V was pared by 5 bases and J by 5 bases, with 9 bases between. This CDR3 has 13 amino acids. Per the germline V gene, CDR1 is PRHDT and CDR2 is FYEKMQ (reference sequence). The full variable domain, with the rest looked up from reference TRBV13 and TRBJ2-2, is AAGVIQSPRHLIKEKRETATLKCYPIPRHDTVYWYQQGPGQDPQFLISFYEKMQSDKGSIPDRFSAQQFSDYHSELNMSSLELGDSALYFCASSAMGTGELFFGEGSRLTVL.

In regard to this clonotype: Germline is not matched at one junction end, which may reflect a read error. This chain connects TRBV4-1 to TRBJ2-4; 10 bases agree with TRBD2. The J call may be mistaken, given a closer DNA end match to TRBJ2-5. CDR1 is MGHRA and CDR2 is YSYEKL in the germline V gene. The length of the CDR3 is 18 residues. DNA of the CDR3: TGCGCCAGCAACCAAAACTCAGCTAGCGGGAGACTTACAGAGACCCAGTACTTC. This translates into CASNQNSASGRLTETQYF.

The chain employs TRBV9 and TRBJ1-4; perhaps TRBD1 as D (5 bases). CDR3 length: 17 amino acids. V lost 3 bases to trimming and J lost 5 bases, with 20 bases between them. Germline-derived CDR1 and CDR2 are SGDLS and YYNGEE. DNA for the CDR3: TGTGCCAGCAGCGCCCTTGGGACGGAAACTGTAAATGAAAAACTGTTTTTT. It codes for CASSALGTETVNEKLFF.

The rearrangement uses TRBV15 and TRBJ2-4, with 8 bases aligning to TRBD1. The CDR3 spans 13 residues. Per the germline V gene, CDR1 is LNHNV and CDR2 is YYDKDF (reference sequence). V was pared by 0 bases and J by 15 bases, with 7 bases of the junction left unmatched. The CDR3 nucleotides are TGTGCCACCAGCAGAGATTTGGGGGGACAGGTGTACTTC. This translates into CATSRDLGGQVYF.

The genes are TRBV6-6 and TRBJ1-1; 10 nucleotides agree with TRBD1. The CDR3 extends over 16 amino acids. Germline V gives CDR1 MNHNY, CDR2 SVGAGI (reference sequence). V dropped 4 bases and J dropped 4; count of bases not matched to a gene: 9. As DNA, the CDR3 is TGTGCCAGCAGTTCCCGGGACAGGGGCGAGTCCACTGAAGCTTTCTTT. Protein: CASSSRDRGESTEAFF.

The V and J genes are TRBV29-1 and TRBJ2-7, with 9 bases that match TRBD1. Germline V CDR1 and CDR2: SQVTM, ANQGSEA. This CDR3 spans 14 amino acids. V trimming: 1 base; J trimming: 4 bases; junction bases outside the gene matches: 5. The CDR3 here is CSVEGLQGAYEQYF. Written as DNA, the CDR3 is TGCAGCGTTGAAGGCCTACAGGGGGCGTACGAGCAGTACTTC.

This clonotype has a handful of counts. This chain connects TRBV7-8 to TRBJ2-7; 14 bases are a match to TRBD2. Per the germline V gene, CDR1 is SGHVS and CDR2 is FQNEAQ. The CDR3 covers 16 residues. Germline trimming cut 3 bases from V and 2 bases from J; bases unmatched to any gene: 3. CDR3 sequence reads: CASSLGLAGEPYEQYF. In DNA, the CDR3 is TGTGCCAGCAGCTTGGGACTAGCGGGAGAGCCCTACGAGCAGTACTTC.

This clonotype has a handful of counts. In DNA, the CDR3 is TGCAGTGCTAGACCCCACGCAGGGCAGAGTTACTACGAGCAGTACTTC. Translating gives CSARPHAGQSYYEQYF. This chain uses TRBV20-1 with TRBJ2-7; D is perhaps TRBD1 (5 bases). Trimming took 2 bases from V and 3 from J, leaving 20 bases between them. CDR3 size: 16 residues. Germline lookup yields CDR1 DFQATT and CDR2 SNEGSKA (reference sequence).

This clonotype was observed a handful of times. The V and J genes are TRBV7-2 and TRBJ1-5; D not certain. Trimming took off 5 bases at V and 0 bases at J, with 11 bases between the two ends. There are 15 residues in the CDR3. The V gene's germline CDR1 is SGHTA and CDR2 FQGNSA. The CDR3 DNA sequence: TGTGCCAGCAGCCAGTTTGGGTATAGCAATCAGCCCCAGCATTTT. Its protein is CASSQFGYSNQPQHF.